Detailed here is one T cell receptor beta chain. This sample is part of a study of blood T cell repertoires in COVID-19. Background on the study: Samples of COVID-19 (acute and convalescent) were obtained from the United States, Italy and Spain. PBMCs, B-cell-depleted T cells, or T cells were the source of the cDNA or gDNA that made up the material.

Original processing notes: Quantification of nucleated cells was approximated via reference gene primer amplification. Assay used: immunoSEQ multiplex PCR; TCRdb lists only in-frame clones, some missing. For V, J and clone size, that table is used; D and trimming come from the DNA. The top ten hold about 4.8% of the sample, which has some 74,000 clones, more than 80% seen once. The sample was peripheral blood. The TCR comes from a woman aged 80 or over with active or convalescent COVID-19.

CDR3 loop: CASSRGTSGQETQYF. CDR3 DNA: TGTGCCAGCAGTCGCGGGACTAGCGGTCAAGAGACCCAGTACTTC. The chain uses TRBV6-5 and TRBJ2-5; TRBD2 aligns across 11 bases. Germline CDR1 MNHEY, CDR2 SVGAGI. The CDR3 contains 15 residues. V shed 5 bases and J 2 bases; nucleotides not matched to a gene: 4.